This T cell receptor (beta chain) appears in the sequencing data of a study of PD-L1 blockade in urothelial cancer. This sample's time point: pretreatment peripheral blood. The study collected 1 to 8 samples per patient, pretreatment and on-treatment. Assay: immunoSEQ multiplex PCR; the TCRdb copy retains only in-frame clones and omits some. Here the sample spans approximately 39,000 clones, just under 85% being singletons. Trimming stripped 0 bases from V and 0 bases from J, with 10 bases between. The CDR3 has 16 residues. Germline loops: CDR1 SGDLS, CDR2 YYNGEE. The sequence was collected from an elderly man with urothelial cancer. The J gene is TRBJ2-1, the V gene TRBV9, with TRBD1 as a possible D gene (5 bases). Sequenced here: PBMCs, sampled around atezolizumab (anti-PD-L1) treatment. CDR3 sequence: CASSVEDRSSYNEQFF. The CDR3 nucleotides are TGTGCCAGCAGCGTAGAAGACAGAAGCTCCTACAATGAGCAGTTCTTC.